These 11 T cell receptor beta chains share one sample of origin, sequenced in a study of Graves' ophthalmopathy and Graves' hyperthyroidism. Beta-chain TCR CDR3 regions were amplified from RNA transcripts. First-round RT-PCR used HTBI primers; second-round multiplex PCR followed. TCRdb reprocessed the multiplex PCR reads via MiXCR and lists one record per CDR3 protein. The table records 650,000 to 900,000 distinct CDR3 sequences, around 40% of them present only once. The sequenced sample consisted of peripheral blood. Receptor source: an adult man with Graves' ophthalmopathy.

About this clonotype itself: A much larger clonotype is one base distant, so this may be a read error. The chain couples TRBV29-1 to TRBJ1-1, with a weak D call TRBD1 (6 bases). Germline V gene sequence: CDR1 SQVTM, CDR2 ANQGSEA. V dropped 4 bases and J dropped 3 bases, with 15 bases sitting between them. This CDR3 has 14 residues. This chain's CDR3 is CSVVLRQVDTEAFF. For the CDR3, the DNA is TGCAGCGTTGTCCTAAGACAGGTGGACACTGAAGCTTTCTTT.

This clonotype has just a few counts. This chain joins TRBV5-4 and TRBJ1-2; the match to TRBD1 covers 9 bases. The ends lost 7 bases at V and 9 bases at J; junction bases unmatched: 16. Germline V gives CDR1 SGHNT, CDR2 YYREEE (reference sequence). The CDR3 spans 15 residues. DNA of the CDR3: TGTGCCAGCCTAGTTGGACCCGGGACAGGGAGGAGCTACACCTTC. Residues: CASLVGPGTGRSYTF. The full variable domain, in which reference TRBV5-4 and TRBJ1-2 provide the parts outside the CDR3, is ETGVTQSPTHLIKTRGQQVTLRCSSQSGHNTVSWYQQALGQGPQFIFQYYREEENGRGNFPPRFSGLQFPNYSSELNVNALELDDSALYLCASLVGPGTGRSYTFGSGTRLTVV.

This clonotype was detected many times. The J gene is TRBJ1-1, the V gene TRBV29-1, with D perhaps TRBD1 (6 bases). The CDR3 has 15 residues. CDR1 SQVTM and CDR2 ANQGSEA come from the germline V gene. V was pared by 3 bases and J by 1 base, with 15 bases between. This CDR3 reads CSVDWAGEGNTEAFF. In DNA, the CDR3 is TGCAGCGTTGATTGGGCAGGGGAGGGGAACACTGAAGCTTTCTTT.

This clonotype came up a few times. The rearrangement joins TRBV2 to TRBJ1-1, with 7 bases identical to TRBD1. Germline CDR1 is SNHLY and CDR2 is FYNNEI. V dropped 7 bases and J dropped 4; count of bases not matched to a gene: 9. The CDR3 loop spans 14 amino acids. The CDR3 spells CASIADRRGTEAFF. The CDR3 bases are TGTGCCAGCATCGCGGACAGGAGGGGCACTGAAGCTTTCTTT.

The chain employs TRBV7-2 and TRBJ2-7; D is unclear. CDR3 length equals 15 residues. Deletions cut 1 base from V and 2 bases from J, with 12 bases between. Per the germline V gene, CDR1 is SGHTA and CDR2 is FQGNSA. The CDR3 nucleotides read TGTGCCAGCAGCTTAGATTCCGGGCCCCCCTACGAGCAGTACTTC. Encoded protein: CASSLDSGPPYEQYF.

At least ten counts were recorded for this clonotype. V usage is TRBV24-1 and J usage is TRBJ1-4; tentatively, D is TRBD1 (6 bases). Trimming shortened V by 3 bases and J by 3 bases, and 10 bases separated the two germline ends. CDR3 length: 15 amino acids. Per germline, CDR1 KGHDR and CDR2 SFDVKD. CDR3: CATSDAGASNEKLFF. CDR3 nucleotides: TGTGCCACCAGTGATGCAGGGGCATCTAATGAAAAACTGTTTTTT.

This clonotype has at least ten counts. This chain links TRBV7-9 with TRBJ2-7; a possible D gene is TRBD2 (5 bases). CDR1 is SEHNR, CDR2 FQNEAQ, per germline (reference sequence). The germline V and J ends were trimmed by 7 bases and 6 bases, with 16 bases remaining between them. This CDR3 is built from 13 residues. The CDR3 DNA reads TGTGCCAGCATCGCGGGTCCCTCGGGCGAGCAGTACTTC. It yields the protein CASIAGPSGEQYF.

Details on this clonotype: A much more abundant neighbour one base away suggests this may be a read error. This chain uses TRBV12-3 or TRBV12-4 with TRBJ1-2, with D possibly being TRBD1 (5 bases). V dropped 6 bases and J dropped 4 bases, with 9 bases sitting between them. The CDR3 extends over 12 amino acids. The CDR3 sequence: CASSDSIYGYTF. CDR3 nucleotides: TGTGCCAGCAGCGACAGCATCTATGGCTACACCTTC.

The CDR3 DNA is TGTGCCAGCAGCTTAGTACAGGGGGCGGGCGAAGCTTTCTTT. This translates into CASSLVQGAGEAFF. V and J are TRBV7-6 and TRBJ1-1, with 9 bases that match TRBD1. CDR3 length equals 14 residues. V shed 1 base, J shed 8 bases, and the junction held 5 bases outside the gene matches. Germline loops: CDR1 SGHVS, CDR2 FNYEAQ.

This sequence joins TRBV25-1 and TRBJ2-7, with a tentative D call TRBD1 (5 bases). Germline assignment: CDR1 MGHDK and CDR2 SYGVNS. This CDR3 has 16 amino acids. Trimming stripped 9 bases from V and 1 base from J, with 22 bases between. CDR3 protein: CASSSGFEPFSYEQYF. Here the CDR3 DNA reads TGTGCCAGTTCCTCAGGGTTTGAACCTTTTTCCTACGAGCAGTACTTC.

This clonotype has ten or more counts. The chain employs TRBV7-9 and TRBJ1-3; no reliable D call. Germline V gene data show CDR1 as SEHNR and CDR2 as FQNEAQ (reference sequence). CDR3 length: 15 amino acids. V gave up 3 bases and J gave up 3 bases, with 12 bases separating them. The DNA for the CDR3 is TGTGCCAGCAGCTTGGCCGGAGGATATGGAAACACCATATATTTT. Encoded protein: CASSLAGGYGNTIYF.